These T cell receptor beta chains were read from a single sample in a study of glioma-infiltrating T cells. TCRdb re-derived calls from the multiplex PCR reads in MiXCR, one entry per CDR3 protein. This table has 300,000 to 400,000 distinct CDR3 sequences, 35% to 45% appearing once. The sample was glioma tissue, nonneoplastic brain tissue, or PBMCs (not recorded which). The receptor set was obtained from a human donor with low-grade glioma or glioblastoma, undergoing nonglioma brain surgery, or in good health (not recorded which). CDR3s include the opening cysteine and the closing phenylalanine or tryptophan. Each record gives: CDR3 length, D gene, J gene, V gene, clone size, CDR3 DNA, CDR3 protein. A D gene is named only where the DNA matches it firmly. Not every row has a clone size; where given, it reads once, few, many or a size class.

len: 8; d_gene: .; j_gene: TRBJ1-1; v_gene: TRBV4-2; abundance: few; CDR3nt: TGTGCTGGGACTGAAGCTTTCTTT; CDR3aa: CAGTEAFF
len: 14; d_gene: .; j_gene: TRBJ1-5; v_gene: TRBV28; abundance: few; CDR3nt: TGTGCCAGCAGTACGGGGACGAGGCATCAGCCCCAGCATTTT; CDR3aa: CASSTGTRHQPQHF
len: 16; d_gene: TRBD1; j_gene: TRBJ2-6; v_gene: TRBV6-1; abundance: few; CDR3nt: TGTGCCAGCGGAAAGACAGGGGGCTATAGGGCCAACGTCCTGACTTTC; CDR3aa: CASGKTGGYRANVLTF
len: 17; d_gene: TRBD1; j_gene: TRBJ1-5; v_gene: TRBV2; abundance: .; CDR3nt: TGTGCCAGCCTCCGGGACAGGGGGTTTGTTGGCAATCAGCCCCAGCATTTT; CDR3aa: CASLRDRGFVGNQPQHF
len: 15; d_gene: TRBD1; j_gene: TRBJ2-5; v_gene: TRBV11-2; abundance: .; CDR3nt: TGTGCCAGAAGTTCCTCGGACAGGGTGCGAGAGACCCAGTACTTC; CDR3aa: CARSSSDRVRETQYF
len: 15; d_gene: .; j_gene: TRBJ2-7; v_gene: TRBV27; abundance: many; CDR3nt: TGTGCCAGCAGTTCAACAGGATTTACGATCTACGAGCAGTACTTC; CDR3aa: CASSSTGFTIYEQYF
len: 19; d_gene: TRBD2; j_gene: TRBJ2-7; v_gene: TRBV7-2; abundance: .; CDR3nt: TGTGCCAGCAGCTTAATGATCGGGACTAGCGGGAGTTTCCCCTACGAGCAGTACTTC; CDR3aa: CASSLMIGTSGSFPYEQYF
len: 14; d_gene: TRBD1; j_gene: TRBJ2-5; v_gene: TRBV27; abundance: many; CDR3nt: TGTGCCAGCAGTCACCGACAGGGCCAAGAGACCCAGTACTTC; CDR3aa: CASSHRQGQETQYF
len: 15; d_gene: .; j_gene: TRBJ2-2; v_gene: TRBV7-2; abundance: .; CDR3nt: TGTGCCAGCAGCTTATGGGGGTTCAACACCGGGGAGCTGTTTTTT; CDR3aa: CASSLWGFNTGELFF
len: 13; d_gene: .; j_gene: TRBJ2-2; v_gene: TRBV27; abundance: many; CDR3nt: TGTGCCAGCAGTTTCCAATACACCGGGGAGCTGTTTTTT; CDR3aa: CASSFQYTGELFF
len: 13; d_gene: TRBD2; j_gene: TRBJ2-7; v_gene: TRBV19; abundance: few; CDR3nt: TGTGCCAGTAGTGCAGGACTAGCAGGCGAGCAGTACTTC; CDR3aa: CASSAGLAGEQYF
len: 16; d_gene: TRBD2; j_gene: TRBJ2-4; v_gene: TRBV25-1; abundance: few; CDR3nt: TGTGCCAGCAGCCATAATCAGGGCGGGAGTCGGGACATTCAGTACTTC; CDR3aa: CASSHNQGGSRDIQYF
len: 14; d_gene: TRBD2; j_gene: TRBJ2-3; v_gene: TRBV20-1; abundance: few; CDR3nt: TGCAGTGCCCCCCGGCTAGCGGGAGCAGATACGCAGTATTTT; CDR3aa: CSAPRLAGADTQYF
len: 15; d_gene: TRBD1; j_gene: TRBJ2-5; v_gene: TRBV6-1; abundance: .; CDR3nt: TGTGCCAGCAGTGTACGACAGGGCATCCAGGAGACCCAGTACTTC; CDR3aa: CASSVRQGIQETQYF
len: 16; d_gene: .; j_gene: TRBJ1-3; v_gene: TRBV28; abundance: few; CDR3nt: TGTGCCAGCAGTTTACACGCAGGGCGCTCTGGAAACACCATATATTTT; CDR3aa: CASSLHAGRSGNTIYF
len: 16; d_gene: .; j_gene: TRBJ2-1; v_gene: TRBV29-1; abundance: .; CDR3nt: TGCAGCGTTGAAGATCAGGTACAAAGGGGGATGGATGAGCAGTTCTTC; CDR3aa: CSVEDQVQRGMDEQFF
len: 13; d_gene: .; j_gene: TRBJ2-2; v_gene: TRBV6-6; abundance: .; CDR3nt: TGTGCCAGCAGCGTGGGTCCCCTCGGTGAGCTGTTTTTT; CDR3aa: CASSVGPLGELFF
len: 9; d_gene: .; j_gene: TRBJ2-1; v_gene: TRBV28; abundance: many; CDR3nt: TGTGCCAGTCACAATGAGCAGTTCTTC; CDR3aa: CASHNEQFF
len: 19; d_gene: .; j_gene: TRBJ2-2; v_gene: TRBV6-6; abundance: .; CDR3nt: TGTGCCAGCAGCAAGGACAGGGGCACAGCGGGGGGAAACACTGGGGAGCTGTTTTTT; CDR3aa: CASSKDRGTAGGNTGELFF
len: 18; d_gene: .; j_gene: TRBJ2-3; v_gene: TRBV9; abundance: .; CDR3nt: TGTGCCAGCAGCGTAGACGAGAGTAGCGGACCTCGCACAGATACGCAGTATTTT; CDR3aa: CASSVDESSGPRTDTQYF
len: 16; d_gene: TRBD2; j_gene: TRBJ2-1; v_gene: TRBV18; abundance: .; CDR3nt: TGTGCCAGCTCACCAAAGACGAGCGGGAGAGGGGGTGAGCAGTTCTTC; CDR3aa: CASSPKTSGRGGEQFF
len: 16; d_gene: .; j_gene: TRBJ1-1; v_gene: TRBV28; abundance: few; CDR3nt: TGTGCCAGCAGTTTAGGGGGCCCCGCGGGGAACACTGAAGCTTTCTTT; CDR3aa: CASSLGGPAGNTEAFF
len: 15; d_gene: .; j_gene: TRBJ2-1; v_gene: TRBV7-2; abundance: .; CDR3nt: TGTGCCAGCAGCTTATGGGGGAGGCTGAACAATGAGCAGTTCTTC; CDR3aa: CASSLWGRLNNEQFF
len: 15; d_gene: .; j_gene: TRBJ2-5; v_gene: TRBV27; abundance: .; CDR3nt: TGTGCCAGCAGTACAGGGGTGGGGGGGAAAGAGACCCAGTACTTC; CDR3aa: CASSTGVGGKETQYF
len: 13; d_gene: .; j_gene: TRBJ1-1; v_gene: TRBV6-2/TRBV6-3; abundance: many; CDR3nt: TGTGCCAGCAGTTATCGTGCCAGGACTGAAGCTTTCTTT; CDR3aa: CASSYRARTEAFF
len: 13; d_gene: .; j_gene: TRBJ1-5; v_gene: TRBV20-1; abundance: .; CDR3nt: TGCAGTGCCGGGACTAATAGCAATCAGCCCCAGCATTTT; CDR3aa: CSAGTNSNQPQHF
len: 15; d_gene: TRBD1; j_gene: TRBJ1-1; v_gene: TRBV18; abundance: .; CDR3nt: TGTGCCAGCTCAACAGGACAGGGGGCGATGACTGAAGCTTTCTTT; CDR3aa: CASSTGQGAMTEAFF
len: 15; d_gene: TRBD1; j_gene: TRBJ2-7; v_gene: TRBV6-2/TRBV6-3; abundance: many; CDR3nt: TGTGCCAGCAGTTACTCGGGGACAGGGATCTACGAGCAGTACTTC; CDR3aa: CASSYSGTGIYEQYF
len: 12; d_gene: .; j_gene: TRBJ2-7; v_gene: TRBV19; abundance: .; CDR3nt: TGTGCCAGTAGGCCTCCGTACAATGAGCAGTACTTC; CDR3aa: CASRPPYNEQYF
len: 14; d_gene: .; j_gene: TRBJ2-3; v_gene: TRBV12-3/TRBV12-4; abundance: .; CDR3nt: TGTGCCAGCAGCCCTGAACCGGGAAGAGATACGCAGTATTTT; CDR3aa: CASSPEPGRDTQYF
len: 14; d_gene: .; j_gene: TRBJ1-1; v_gene: TRBV28; abundance: .; CDR3nt: TGTGCCAGCAGTTTAAAAACTGGGGGCACTGAAGCTTTCTTT; CDR3aa: CASSLKTGGTEAFF
len: 13; d_gene: .; j_gene: TRBJ2-3; v_gene: TRBV6-1; abundance: many; CDR3nt: TGTGCCAGCACCCCCCGGGCCAAAGATACGCAGTATTTT; CDR3aa: CASTPRAKDTQYF
len: 14; d_gene: .; j_gene: TRBJ1-5; v_gene: TRBV7-2; abundance: .; CDR3nt: TGTGCCAGCAGCTTAGCAGGGCCAGGGCAGCCCCAGCATTTT; CDR3aa: CASSLAGPGQPQHF
len: 16; d_gene: .; j_gene: TRBJ1-5; v_gene: TRBV27; abundance: many; CDR3nt: TGTGCCAGCAGTTTAGCCTCCGGGTTTAGCAATCAGCCCCAGCATTTT; CDR3aa: CASSLASGFSNQPQHF
len: 14; d_gene: .; j_gene: TRBJ1-1; v_gene: TRBV27; abundance: many; CDR3nt: TGTGCCAGCAGTTTATCAGGAGTGAACACTGAAGCTTTCTTT; CDR3aa: CASSLSGVNTEAFF
len: 16; d_gene: .; j_gene: TRBJ2-3; v_gene: TRBV4-3; abundance: .; CDR3nt: TGCGCCAGCAGCCAAGATTGGGATAGCGGAAAAGATACGCAGTATTTT; CDR3aa: CASSQDWDSGKDTQYF
len: 13; d_gene: .; j_gene: TRBJ1-5; v_gene: TRBV28; abundance: many; CDR3nt: TGTGCCAGCAGTCAGGGTGGAGATCAGCCCCAGCATTTT; CDR3aa: CASSQGGDQPQHF
len: 14; d_gene: TRBD2; j_gene: TRBJ2-3; v_gene: TRBV11-2; abundance: .; CDR3nt: TGTGCCAGCAGTCCCTACCCGGGGGGAGATACGCAGTATTTT; CDR3aa: CASSPYPGGDTQYF
len: 13; d_gene: .; j_gene: TRBJ1-1; v_gene: TRBV20-1; abundance: once; CDR3nt: TGCAGTGCTAGGGGTCAAGTAAACATTGAAGCTTTCTTT; CDR3aa: CSARGQVNIEAFF
len: 15; d_gene: .; j_gene: TRBJ2-7; v_gene: TRBV4-3; abundance: .; CDR3nt: TGCGCCAGCAGCCAGCATACAGCCCCGGGCTACGAGCAGTACTTC; CDR3aa: CASSQHTAPGYEQYF
len: 14; d_gene: .; j_gene: TRBJ1-5; v_gene: TRBV27; abundance: many; CDR3nt: TGTGCCAGCAGTCCACAGGGATGGGATCAGCCCCAGCATTTT; CDR3aa: CASSPQGWDQPQHF
len: 14; d_gene: .; j_gene: TRBJ1-2; v_gene: TRBV20-1; abundance: .; CDR3nt: TGCAGTGCTAGTAAACGGGGCGGCGGCTATGGCTACACCTTC; CDR3aa: CSASKRGGGYGYTF
len: 13; d_gene: .; j_gene: TRBJ2-7; v_gene: TRBV4-3; abundance: .; CDR3nt: TGCGCCAGCAGCGGGACAAAGTCCTCCGAGCAGTACTTC; CDR3aa: CASSGTKSSEQYF
len: 13; d_gene: .; j_gene: TRBJ1-1; v_gene: TRBV6-2/TRBV6-3; abundance: .; CDR3nt: TGTGCCATCAGTTACTTCCAGAACGCTGAAGCTTTCTTT; CDR3aa: CAISYFQNAEAFF
len: 16; d_gene: .; j_gene: TRBJ1-4; v_gene: TRBV28; abundance: few; CDR3nt: TGTGCCAGCAGTTTGAGATTACGACAGACTAATGAAAAACTGTTTTTT; CDR3aa: CASSLRLRQTNEKLFF
len: 21; d_gene: .; j_gene: TRBJ1-3; v_gene: TRBV28; abundance: .; CDR3nt: TGTGCCAGCACCAAAACCACCACCAGGGACGGCGTCTACTCTGTCGGAAACACCATATATTTT; CDR3aa: CASTKTTTRDGVYSVGNTIYF
len: 17; d_gene: TRBD1; j_gene: TRBJ1-1; v_gene: TRBV6-2/TRBV6-3; abundance: few; CDR3nt: TGTGCCAGCAGTACCGACAGGGCTGGGGAAATGAACACTGAAGCTTTCTTT; CDR3aa: CASSTDRAGEMNTEAFF
len: 14; d_gene: .; j_gene: TRBJ2-7; v_gene: TRBV13; abundance: .; CDR3nt: TGTGCCAGCAGCCCCGGGTCGGGGAGGAGCGAGCAGTACTTC; CDR3aa: CASSPGSGRSEQYF